This T cell receptor beta chain was documented in a study of CD8 T cells in ankylosing spondylitis. Study outcomes and limitations: In ankylosing spondylitis patients, matched synovial fluid reportedly showed significant enrichment of disease-linked clones. Disease-linked clones displayed a CD8+ phenotype and appeared relatively rarely in peripheral blood. One TCR beta motif, made up of roughly 8 highly homologous variants, appeared characteristic of ankylosing spondylitis blood. Previously reported in reactive arthritis synovial fluid and blood were some of the motif variants.

About this clonotype itself: Its specificity is not known.

Germline CDR1 SGHDT, CDR2 YYEEEE. With 10 bases removed from V and 5 bases from J, the gap between germline ends came to 16 bases. This CDR3 contains 13 residues. Molecular-barcoded quantitative 5'-RACE produced these TCR beta libraries. MiXCR, run by TCRdb on the 5' RACE reads, gives a single entry per CDR3 protein. The table records about 540,000 distinct CDR3 sequences, roughly 13% of them present only once. Sequencing was carried out using blood, either unsorted or a sorted T cell fraction (not recorded which). J is TRBJ2-1 and V is TRBV5-6, with a tentative D call TRBD2 (6 bases). This clonotype originated in a male donor with ankylosing spondylitis. In nucleotides, the CDR3 is TGTGCCGCCAAGACTAGGGAGGACAATGAGCAGTTCTTC. Translation: CAAKTREDNEQFF.